The 27 T cell receptor beta chains listed next were all sequenced from one sample in a study of blood T cells in healthy people across ages. PCR was performed a second time for about 7 to 12 cycles using a sample-barcoded 5' primer and a J-beta primer mix. TCRdb recomputed calls from the 5' RACE reads with MiXCR, one row per CDR3 protein. The sample lists over 600,000 distinct CDR3 sequences; 20% to 25% were seen once. Sequenced sample: blood. The source is a man between 65 and 80 years old in good health.

This clonotype showed up just a few times. The rearrangement links TRBV28 to TRBJ1-2; TRBD1 aligns across 11 bases. The CDR3 loop spans 15 amino acids. The V gene end was trimmed by 7 bases and the J gene end by 8 bases; junction bases not matched to a gene: 12. Germline CDR1 MDHEN, CDR2 SYDVKM. The CDR3 DNA is TGTGCCAGCACTTCAGGACAGGGGGCAGTGCGGGGCTACACCTTC. The encoded protein is CASTSGQGAVRGYTF.

This clonotype appeared a few times. The CDR3 loop reads CASREGRETQYF. DNA of the CDR3: TGTGCCAGCCGCGAGGGACGGGAGACCCAGTACTTC. The chain combines TRBV6-1 with TRBJ2-5; D is tentatively TRBD1 or TRBD2 (5 bases each). The CDR3 consists of 12 residues. Looked up from germline, CDR1 is MNHNS and CDR2 is SASEGT. The V end was cut by 8 bases, the J end by 5 bases, with 12 bases between.

The chain joins TRBV19 to TRBJ1-3; D call uncertain. The CDR3 is made up of 14 amino acids. The germline V gene encodes CDR1 LNHDA and CDR2 SQIVND (reference sequence). V lost 6 bases and J lost 1, with 10 bases in between. Here the CDR3 reads CASRTDGSGNTIYF. The CDR3 bases are TGTGCCAGTAGGACGGACGGTTCTGGAAACACCATATATTTT.

About this clonotype: A much larger clonotype is one base distant, so this may be a read error. This chain joins TRBV27 and TRBJ1-6; 9 nucleotides align to TRBD1. There are 15 residues in the CDR3. Germline values: CDR1 MNHEY, CDR2 SMNVEV (reference sequence). The CDR3 sequence is CACSFGTGLNSPLHF. Written as DNA, the CDR3 is TGTGCCTGCAGTTTCGGGACAGGGTTGAATTCACCCCTCCACTTT.

The table lists this clonotype with a count of one. The genes are TRBV5-1 and TRBJ2-7; 14 bases are a match to TRBD2. The ends lost 5 bases at V and 7 bases at J; junction bases unmatched: 14. The CDR3 loop spans 17 amino acids. Germline CDR1 SGHRS, CDR2 YFSETQ. In nucleotides, the CDR3 is TGCGCCAGCAGGGAGACTAGCGGGAGGGCCTCTGGAGAAGAGCAGTACTTC. It yields the protein CASRETSGRASGEEQYF. The full variable domain, with the rest looked up from reference TRBV5-1 and TRBJ2-7, is KAGVTQTPRYLIKTRGQQVTLSCSPISGHRSVSWYQQTPGQGLQFLFEYFSETQRNKGNFPGRFSGRQFSNSRSEMNVSTLELGDSALYLCASRETSGRASGEEQYFGPGTRLTVT.

There are a few counts of this clonotype. The junction differs from germline at one of its ends, possibly a read error. The chain is built from TRBV28 and TRBJ1-1; D may be TRBD1 (5 bases). The CDR3 is 13 residues long. Germline V lookup: CDR1 MDHEN, CDR2 SYDVKM. CDR3 protein: CASSPSKGHRLIF. The CDR3 nucleotides read TGTGCCAGCAGTCCCAGTAAAGGACACCGCCTCATCTTT.

This clonotype was seen many times. The chain uses TRBV27 and TRBJ2-7; D gene unclear. Trimming removed 8 bases at V and 3 bases at J, with 8 bases between. Per the germline V gene, CDR1 is MNHEY and CDR2 is SMNVEV (reference sequence). The CDR3 contains 11 residues. The CDR3 nucleotides are TGTGCCAGCGGAGCAGACTACGAGCAGTACTTC. Translation gives CASGADYEQYF.

The chain is built from TRBV14 and TRBJ2-5; D unresolved. V dropped 0 bases and J dropped 4 bases, with 15 bases sitting between them. Germline V gene data show CDR1 as SGHDN and CDR2 as FVKESK. The CDR3 is 16 residues long. The CDR3 DNA sequence: TGTGCCAGCAGCCAAGATTTCACTACCTTTGGAGAGACCCAGTACTTC. This sequence encodes CASSQDFTTFGETQYF.

This clonotype turned up a few times. This chain connects TRBV28 to TRBJ1-5, with a possible D match to TRBD1 (6 bases). V lost 4 bases and J 6 bases, leaving 7 bases between the germline ends. The CDR3 is made up of 12 amino acids. The germline V gene has CDR1 MDHEN and CDR2 SYDVKM. CDR3 region: CASSYRVQPQHF. DNA of the CDR3: TGTGCCAGCAGTTACAGGGTTCAGCCCCAGCATTTT.

The chain carries TRBV19 and TRBJ1-2, with D maybe TRBD1 (6 bases). Germline loops: CDR1 LNHDA, CDR2 SQIVND (reference sequence). The CDR3 is made up of 14 amino acids. V gave up 2 bases and J gave up 2 bases, with 9 bases separating them. DNA for the CDR3: TGTGCCAGTAGTATATCAACAGGGAACTATGGCTACACCTTC. This encodes CASSISTGNYGYTF. The variable domain in full, completed from reference TRBV19 and TRBJ1-2, reads DGGITQSPKYLFRKEGQNVTLSCEQNLNHDAMYWYRQDPGQGLRLIYYSQIVNDFQKGDIAEGYSVSREKKESFPLTVTSAQKNPTAFYLCASSISTGNYGYTFGSGTRLTVV.

This clonotype was found a few times. The chain carries TRBV9 and TRBJ2-2, with 9 positions matching TRBD2. Germline assignment: CDR1 SGDLS and CDR2 YYNGEE. CDR3 size: 16 residues. The J segment lost 1 base and the V segment lost 4 bases, leaving 5 bases of the junction unmatched. The CDR3 DNA is TGTGCCAGCAGCACCCTGACTAGCGGGAACACCGGGGAGCTGTTTTTT. The encoded protein is CASSTLTSGNTGELFF.

This clonotype was seen a few times. The chain has TRBV20-1 and TRBJ2-3; 12 nucleotides line up with TRBD2. The CDR3 length is 16 residues. With V trimmed by 1 base and J by 2 bases, 4 bases remained unmatched. Germline assignment: CDR1 DFQATT and CDR2 SNEGSKA (reference sequence). The DNA for the CDR3 is TGCAGTGCTAGAGGCGGGACTAGCGGGTACACAGATACGCAGTATTTT. This translates into CSARGGTSGYTDTQYF.

The chain has TRBV6-5 and TRBJ2-1; 10 positions match TRBD2. CDR1 and CDR2 from the germline V gene are MNHEY and SVGAGI. The CDR3 is 14 residues long. V dropped 6 bases and J dropped 7; count of bases not matched to a gene: 6. The CDR3 DNA reads as TGTGCCAGCAGCCGACTAGCGGGCCAAAATGAGCAGTTCTTC. Protein: CASSRLAGQNEQFF.

This clonotype was seen a few times. This rearrangement joins TRBV25-1 to TRBJ2-2; D ambiguous. Germline CDR1 reads MGHDK; CDR2 reads SYGVNS. Between the trimmed V and J ends, which lost 3 bases and 1 base, there was a span of 9 bases. The CDR3 extends over 15 amino acids. The DNA of the CDR3 is TGTGCCAGCAGTGAGGTACACAGGAACACCGGGGAGCTGTTTTTT. Translation: CASSEVHRNTGELFF. Combining the CDR3 with reference TRBV25-1 and TRBJ2-2 gives the whole variable domain EADIYQTPRYLVIGTGKKITLECSQTMGHDKMYWYQQDPGMELHLIHYSYGVNSTEKGDLSSESTVSRIRTEHFPLTLESARPSHTSQYLCASSEVHRNTGELFFGEGSRLTVL.

The chain uses TRBV28 and TRBJ2-7, with D tentatively TRBD1 or TRBD2 (5 bases each). The V gene lost 1 base and the J gene lost 2 bases, with 18 bases spanning the gap. The germline V gene encodes CDR1 MDHEN and CDR2 SYDVKM. CDR3 length: 17 amino acids. CDR3 sequence reads: CASSLFSGTKDTYEQYF. The CDR3 bases are TGTGCCAGCAGTTTATTTTCGGGGACGAAGGACACCTACGAGCAGTACTTC.

The sample holds a few counts of this clonotype. The V gene is TRBV5-1, the J gene TRBJ2-5; 7 nucleotides align to TRBD2. The J call may be faulty, since TRBJ2-7 better matches the DNA end. CDR3 length equals 14 residues. From germline, CDR1 is SGHRS and CDR2 YFSETQ. The CDR3 bases are TGCGCCAGCAGCTTGGCGGCGGGAGATAACGAGCAGTACTTC. Translating it yields CASSLAAGDNEQYF.

This chain connects TRBV5-1 to TRBJ2-5; D not certain. Looked up from germline, CDR1 is SGHRS and CDR2 is YFSETQ. Trimming removed 0 bases from V and 3 bases from J, with 12 bases in between. The CDR3 has 15 residues. The CDR3 here is CASSLDGRTKETQYF. The CDR3 DNA follows: TGCGCCAGCAGCTTGGATGGCAGGACGAAAGAGACCCAGTACTTC.

A remark on this clonotype: At one end, the junction sequence differs from germline, possibly due to a read error. For the CDR3, the DNA is TGTACCAGCAGTGGGCAGAACACTGAAGCTTTCTTT. Residues: CTSSGQNTEAFF. The chain combines TRBV6-1 with TRBJ1-1; D is undetermined. The germline gives CDR1 MNHNS, CDR2 SASEGT. This CDR3 is built from 12 residues.

The chain has TRBV10-3 and TRBJ1-1; 7 nucleotides align to TRBD1. The germline V gene encodes CDR1 ENHRY and CDR2 SYGVKD. This CDR3 is built from 14 residues. With 6 bases clipped from V and 1 base from J, the junction kept 5 bases outside the gene matches. Here the CDR3 reads CAIRTDRENTEAFF. In DNA, the CDR3 is TGTGCCATCAGGACAGACAGGGAGAACACTGAAGCTTTCTTT.

This clonotype appeared a few times. The chain has TRBV3-1 and TRBJ1-1; no definite D call. The CDR3 spans 15 residues. The V end was cut by 0 bases, the J end by 6 bases, with 14 bases between. Germline loops: CDR1 LGHDT, CDR2 YNNKEL (reference sequence). The CDR3 spells CASSQDRRVGAEAFF. CDR3 in DNA: TGTGCCAGCAGCCAAGATAGACGGGTCGGGGCTGAAGCTTTCTTT.

The V gene is TRBV30, the J gene TRBJ2-5; maybe TRBD1 (5 bases). The CDR3 extends over 11 amino acids. The germline CDR1 and CDR2 sequences are GTSNPN and SVGIG (reference sequence). Trimming removed 4 bases from V and 4 bases from J, with 7 bases in between. CDR3 sequence: CAWTGLETQYF. The CDR3 DNA follows: TGTGCCTGGACAGGGTTAGAGACCCAGTACTTC.

The V call is TRBV5-6, the J call TRBJ1-1; tentatively, D is TRBD1 (6 bases). The germline CDR1 and CDR2 sequences are SGHDT and YYEEEE. Trimming removed 3 bases at V and 9 bases at J, with 12 bases between. The CDR3 consists of 12 residues. The CDR3 protein is CASSSAGTKAFF. The CDR3 DNA follows: TGTGCCAGCAGCTCAGCCGGGACAAAAGCTTTCTTT.

The chain recombines TRBV28 with TRBJ2-5; D is possibly TRBD1 or TRBD2 (7 bases each). V lost 5 bases and J lost 4, with 20 bases in between. Per the germline V gene, CDR1 is MDHEN and CDR2 is SYDVKM. CDR3 size: 16 residues. The CDR3 loop is CASSPETGRDRETQYF. The CDR3 DNA is TGTGCCAGCAGTCCGGAGACAGGGAGGGATCGAGAGACCCAGTACTTC.

This clonotype was counted only a few times. V gene TRBV5-1 combines with J gene TRBJ2-2; perhaps TRBD2 as D (6 bases). Trimming stripped 8 bases from V and 7 bases from J, with 24 bases between. The CDR3 runs 16 residues. Germline CDR1 SGHRS, CDR2 YFSETQ. CDR3 residues: CASTLTGLPGGGELFF. The CDR3 DNA reads TGCGCCAGTACTCTAACGGGACTCCCCGGTGGCGGGGAGCTGTTTTTT.

This clonotype was seen a handful of times. This chain joins TRBV6-2 or TRBV6-3 and TRBJ2-1, with 7 bases matching TRBD2. The germline CDR1 and CDR2 sequences are MNHEY and SVGEGT. With V trimmed by 6 bases and J by 2 bases, 4 bases remained unmatched. The CDR3 extends over 14 amino acids. The CDR3 region has the DNA TGTGCCAGCAGCCTAGCGGAGGCCTACAATGAGCAGTTCTTC. This gives the protein CASSLAEAYNEQFF.

In this sample, this clonotype turned up a few times. V gene TRBV5-1 combines with J gene TRBJ1-2; D is ambiguous. CDR3 length: 15 residues. Per the germline V gene, CDR1 is SGHRS and CDR2 is YFSETQ. Trimming shortened V by 0 bases and J by 1 base, and 10 bases separated the two germline ends. The CDR3 bases are TGCGCCAGCAGCTTGGGCCGGCCCGATAACTATGGCTACACCTTC. Amino acid sequence: CASSLGRPDNYGYTF. The full variable domain, completed using reference TRBV5-1 and TRBJ1-2, is KAGVTQTPRYLIKTRGQQVTLSCSPISGHRSVSWYQQTPGQGLQFLFEYFSETQRNKGNFPGRFSGRQFSNSRSEMNVSTLELGDSALYLCASSLGRPDNYGYTFGSGTRLTVV.

This sequence joins TRBV15 and TRBJ2-3; 8 nucleotides align to TRBD2. V lost 3 bases, J lost 3 bases, and 11 bases stayed unmatched. The length of the CDR3 is 17 residues. Germline lookup yields CDR1 LNHNV and CDR2 YYDKDF (reference sequence). CDR3 protein: CATSRGLGDYQTDTQYF. As DNA, the CDR3 is TGTGCCACCAGCAGGGGACTAGGGGACTACCAGACAGATACGCAGTATTTT. Full variable domain (missing parts from reference TRBV15 and TRBJ2-3): DAMVIQNPRYQVTQFGKPVTLSCSQTLNHNVMYWYQQKSSQAPKLLFHYYDKDFNNEADTPDNFQSRRPNTSFCFLDIRSPGLGDTAMYLCATSRGLGDYQTDTQYFGPGTRLTVL.